Shown below are 28 T cell receptor beta chains from a single sample sequenced in a study of shared clonotypes between healthy human individuals. Sequencing used immunoSEQ multiplex PCR; TCRdb keeps in-frame clones, though not all of them. The table includes about 110,000 clones, under 70% detected once. Material for sequencing was memory CD8+ T cells sorted from blood. Subset reported: CD45RO+ cells pooled with CCR7-negative TemRA cells. These receptors were taken from a woman younger than 45 in good health.

This clone was recorded once. V usage is TRBV7-2 and J usage is TRBJ1-1, with D unclear. The CDR3 contains 17 residues. The germline V gene has CDR1 SGHTA and CDR2 FQGNSA. V was clipped by 5 bases and J by 0 bases, with 19 bases between them. The CDR3 DNA reads as TGTGCCAGCAGCAGGACCGCCCTCACTCTAATGAACACTGAAGCTTTCTTT. Amino acid sequence: CASSRTALTLMNTEAFF.

The rearrangement links TRBV6-1 to TRBJ1-4; D not resolved. Germline-derived CDR1 and CDR2 are MNHNS and SASEGT. The CDR3 loop spans 14 amino acids. V gave up 7 bases and J gave up 8 bases, with 17 bases separating them. For the CDR3, the DNA is TGTGCCAGCAAAGGAGGAGAGCCTCACGAAAAACTGTTTTTT. It translates to CASKGGEPHEKLFF.

This clone was seen only once. V usage is TRBV27 and J usage is TRBJ2-7; D is ambiguous. The CDR3 is 13 residues long. Germline lookup yields CDR1 MNHEY and CDR2 SMNVEV (reference sequence). The ends were cut back, 0 bases at V and 6 bases at J, with 9 bases in the middle. The CDR3 sequence is CASSLSLTTEQYF. In nucleotides, the CDR3 is TGTGCCAGCAGTTTATCCCTGACGACCGAGCAGTACTTC.

The rearrangement joins TRBV25-1 to TRBJ1-4, with a possible D match to TRBD1 (6 bases). V shed 4 bases and J shed 4 bases, with 16 bases lying between them. The CDR3 length is 16 residues. Germline V gene data show CDR1 as MGHDK and CDR2 as SYGVNS. The CDR3 loop is CASSVPDRTSNEKLFF. The CDR3 nucleotides read TGTGCCAGCAGTGTTCCCGACAGGACAAGTAATGAAAAACTGTTTTTT.

This clone was seen only once. The rearrangement uses TRBV11-2 and TRBJ2-7; no firm D call. The CDR3 has 15 residues. The germline V and J ends were trimmed by 2 bases and 2 bases, with 13 bases remaining between them. Germline CDR1 is SGHAT and CDR2 is FQNNGV. CDR3 sequence (DNA): TGTGCCAGCAGCTTACAGCTGATGACAACCTACGAGCAGTACTTC. Translation: CASSLQLMTTYEQYF.

This chain links TRBV28 with TRBJ1-4, with D possibly matching TRBD1 (6 bases). Trimming left V 6 bases short and J 5 bases short, with 13 bases between. Germline V gives CDR1 MDHEN, CDR2 SYDVKM. The CDR3 is made up of 14 amino acids. The chain's CDR3 is CASRLTGANEKLFF. The CDR3 DNA is TGTGCCAGCAGGCTGACAGGCGCCAATGAAAAACTGTTTTTT.

This clone was seen repeatedly, ten times or more. Other DNA variants within this sample encode the same CDR3. The chain is built from TRBV7-8 and TRBJ1-2, with 7 bases that match TRBD1. This CDR3 spans 13 amino acids. J lost 3 bases, V lost 4 bases, and 2 bases had no gene match. CDR1 is SGHVS and CDR2 is FQNEAQ in the germline V gene. The DNA of the CDR3 is TGTGCCAGCAGCTCCGGACAGGACTATGGCTACACCTTC. It translates to CASSSGQDYGYTF.

This clone was recorded once. The chain joins TRBV2 to TRBJ2-3; 12 bases map to TRBD2. Germline-derived CDR1 and CDR2 are SNHLY and FYNNEI. The CDR3 runs 17 residues. The ends lost 5 bases at V and 3 bases at J; junction bases unmatched: 9. As DNA, the CDR3 is TGTGCCAGCAGTCCTAGACTAGCGGGAGATTTTACAGATACGCAGTATTTT. Encoded protein: CASSPRLAGDFTDTQYF.

The V and J genes are TRBV4-1 and TRBJ1-2; 9 bases line up with TRBD1. The CDR3 contains 18 residues. Per the germline V gene, CDR1 is MGHRA and CDR2 is YSYEKL. Losses at the gene ends were 1 base for V and 8 bases for J; bases not matched to a gene: 17. This CDR3 reads CASSQGLLPDRGRGGYTF. In DNA form, the CDR3 reads TGCGCCAGCAGCCAAGGTCTGTTGCCCGACAGGGGGAGAGGAGGCTACACCTTC.

The rearrangement uses TRBV25-1 and TRBJ2-2; no firm D call. V shed 2 bases and J shed 9 bases, with 10 bases lying between them. CDR3 length equals 13 residues. Per the germline V gene, CDR1 is MGHDK and CDR2 is SYGVNS. In DNA form, the CDR3 reads TGTGCCAGCAGTGAAGCCGGGTTACGGGAGCTGTTTTTT. This sequence encodes CASSEAGLRELFF.

The chain combines TRBV25-1 with TRBJ1-1, with D possibly TRBD1 on 6 matching bases. Germline V gene sequence: CDR1 MGHDK, CDR2 SYGVNS. The CDR3 spans 15 residues. The V and J ends lost 3 bases and 11 bases respectively, with 22 bases between them. CDR3 coding DNA: TGTGCCAGCAGTGACCCACTTTCAGGGGACCCAAAGGCTTTCTTT. Amino acids: CASSDPLSGDPKAFF.

To note about this clone: This likely reflects a read error, since a far larger clone is one base away. The rearrangement joins TRBV4-2 to TRBJ1-5; D not certain. The CDR3 is 15 residues long. Germline CDR1 LGHNA, CDR2 YNFKEQ. In DNA form, the CDR3 reads TGTGCCAGCAGCGCCGTAGAGGGAGGCAATCAGCTCCAGCATTTT. As protein: CASSAVEGGNQLQHF.

In its sample, this clone was seen a few times. At the DNA level, this CDR3 is encoded by other sequences in the same sample as well. The J gene is TRBJ2-7, the V gene TRBV5-4; TRBD1 matches at 11 bases. This CDR3 has 14 residues. V lost 4 bases, J lost 4 bases, and 4 bases stayed unmatched. The germline CDR1 and CDR2 sequences are SGHNT and YYREEE (reference sequence). The CDR3 DNA sequence: TGTGCCAGCAGCCCGGGACAGGGGGGATACGAGCAGTACTTC. Residues: CASSPGQGGYEQYF.

The chain recombines TRBV30 with TRBJ2-2; TRBD1 matches 7 bases. CDR1 GTSNPN and CDR2 SVGIG come from the germline V gene (reference sequence). After removal of 0 bases from V and 8 bases from J, the junction contained 6 bases not matched to a gene. The CDR3 contains 14 residues. The CDR3 spells CAWSVGTEGGELFF. The CDR3 DNA is TGTGCCTGGAGTGTAGGGACAGAGGGTGGGGAGCTGTTTTTT.

This clone was counted only a few times. The CDR3 coding sequence is TGTGCCAGTAGTTTTAGCGGGCCCTACAATGAGCAGTTCTTC. Residues: CASSFSGPYNEQFF. The V and J genes are TRBV19 and TRBJ2-1; 7 bases agree with TRBD2. Germline V lookup: CDR1 LNHDA, CDR2 SQIVND (reference sequence). J was trimmed by 2 bases and V by 5 bases; bases with no gene match: 3. The CDR3 contains 14 residues.

This sequence joins TRBV27 and TRBJ2-7; D is unresolved. This CDR3 region has 11 residues. Deletions cut 10 bases from V and 3 bases from J, with 10 bases between. CDR1 and CDR2 from the germline V gene are MNHEY and SMNVEV (reference sequence). Here the CDR3 DNA reads TGTGCCACCCAGTATAGCTACGAGCAGTACTTC. This translates into CATQYSYEQYF.

This clone was found a few times. This chain uses TRBV5-1 with TRBJ2-2; TRBD1 or TRBD2 may be the D gene (5 bases each). The germline V and J ends were trimmed by 4 bases and 6 bases, with 13 bases remaining between them. The CDR3 has 14 residues. Germline CDR1 and CDR2: SGHRS and YFSETQ. The CDR3 region has the DNA TGCGCCAGCAGCACGGGAAGGGGCCCCGGGGAGCTGTTTTTT. Translation gives CASSTGRGPGELFF.

The chain links TRBV20-1 to TRBJ1-1; the D gene is possibly TRBD1 (6 bases). Looked up from germline, CDR1 is DFQATT and CDR2 is SNEGSKA (reference sequence). Trimming shortened V by 5 bases and J by 7 bases, and 11 bases separated the two germline ends. CDR3 size: 11 residues. The CDR3 sequence is CSAAPGHEAFF. In DNA form, the CDR3 reads TGCAGTGCTGCCCCGGGACATGAAGCTTTCTTT.

The rearrangement uses TRBV5-1 and TRBJ1-1; TRBD1 is a possible D gene (6 bases). Between the trimmed V and J ends, which lost 5 bases and 5 bases, there was a span of 28 bases. CDR3 length: 18 residues. Germline V gene data show CDR1 as SGHRS and CDR2 as YFSETQ. CDR3: CASRSVVGVRGAGTEAFF. CDR3 bases: TGCGCCAGCAGATCTGTAGTTGGGGTCCGGGGGGCAGGAACTGAAGCTTTCTTT. The full variable domain, rest sourced from reference TRBV5-1 and TRBJ1-1, is KAGVTQTPRYLIKTRGQQVTLSCSPISGHRSVSWYQQTPGQGLQFLFEYFSETQRNKGNFPGRFSGRQFSNSRSEMNVSTLELGDSALYLCASRSVVGVRGAGTEAFFGQGTRLTVV.

The V gene is TRBV7-6, the J gene TRBJ1-1; D is undetermined. The CDR3 loop spans 13 amino acids. Trimming took off 5 bases at V and 1 base at J, with 8 bases between the two ends. Germline CDR1 SGHVS, CDR2 FNYEAQ. The CDR3 DNA sequence: TGTGCCAGCAGCACTCAGGAGAACACTGAAGCTTTCTTT. It is translated as CASSTQENTEAFF.

This chain links TRBV7-9 with TRBJ2-5; a possible D gene is TRBD1 (5 bases). The CDR3 spans 14 residues. Germline lookup yields CDR1 SEHNR and CDR2 FQNEAQ (reference sequence). Trimming removed 0 bases at V and 4 bases at J, with 9 bases between. The CDR3 coding sequence is TGTGCCAGCAGCTTAGCTCTAGGGGCAGAGACCCAGTACTTC. It encodes CASSLALGAETQYF.

At least ten counts were recorded for this clone. The chain carries TRBV7-6 and TRBJ2-5; D remains unclear. Trimming removed 4 bases from V and 5 bases from J, with 11 bases in between. The CDR3 covers 13 residues. CDR1 is SGHVS, CDR2 FNYEAQ, per germline. CDR3 DNA sequence: TGTGCCAGCAGCTCAAGCTTGCGGGAGACCCAGTACTTC. This encodes CASSSSLRETQYF.

This sequence joins TRBV7-9 and TRBJ1-5; D uncertain. The CDR3 consists of 15 residues. Germline CDR1 is SEHNR and CDR2 is FQNEAQ (reference sequence). V gave up 0 bases and J gave up 0 bases, with 6 bases separating them. The CDR3 bases are TGTGCCAGCAGCTTAGCGGCCGATAGCAATCAGCCCCAGCATTTT. Encoded protein: CASSLAADSNQPQHF.

V gene TRBV7-8 combines with J gene TRBJ2-1, with 11 bases that match TRBD2. There are 14 residues in the CDR3. V dropped 5 bases and J dropped 6; count of bases not matched to a gene: 3. Germline loops: CDR1 SGHVS, CDR2 FQNEAQ. CDR3 nucleotides: TGTGCCAGCAGCAAACTAGCGGGAGTCAATGAGCAGTTCTTC. Its translation is CASSKLAGVNEQFF.

The rearrangement links TRBV28 to TRBJ2-3; TRBD1 agrees at 9 bases. The V segment lost 5 bases and the J segment 3 bases; nucleotides outside the gene matches: 9. This CDR3 has 16 residues. Germline V gives CDR1 MDHEN, CDR2 SYDVKM. This chain's CDR3 is CASSRRQGGSTDTQYF. The DNA for the CDR3 is TGTGCCAGCAGTCGGAGACAGGGGGGGTCGACAGATACGCAGTATTTT.

V and J are TRBV27 and TRBJ1-6; TRBD1 matches 7 bases. Germline values: CDR1 MNHEY, CDR2 SMNVEV (reference sequence). The V segment lost 6 bases and the J segment 8 bases; nucleotides outside the gene matches: 16. The CDR3 is made up of 17 amino acids. The CDR3 bases are TGTGCCAGCAGCCCCTCGTCCTTGGGACAGACCCATTCACCCCTCCACTTT. As protein: CASSPSSLGQTHSPLHF.

The DNA of the CDR3 is TGTGCCAGCAGCCCTAACCCGTTCAGCGGGAACCACGAGCAGTACTTC. This gives the protein CASSPNPFSGNHEQYF. V and J are TRBV7-9 and TRBJ2-7; 7 nucleotides line up with TRBD2. The CDR3 has 16 residues. Germline V gene data show CDR1 as SEHNR and CDR2 as FQNEAQ (reference sequence). The J segment lost 5 bases and the V segment lost 5 bases, leaving 15 bases of the junction unmatched.

The chain joins TRBV10-2 to TRBJ1-1; D not resolved. In germline, CDR1 is WSHSY, CDR2 SAAADI. CDR3 length equals 12 residues. Trimming stripped 7 bases from V and 1 base from J, with 7 bases between. CDR3 region: CASTPANTEAFF. Here the CDR3 DNA reads TGCGCCAGCACCCCTGCGAACACTGAAGCTTTCTTT.